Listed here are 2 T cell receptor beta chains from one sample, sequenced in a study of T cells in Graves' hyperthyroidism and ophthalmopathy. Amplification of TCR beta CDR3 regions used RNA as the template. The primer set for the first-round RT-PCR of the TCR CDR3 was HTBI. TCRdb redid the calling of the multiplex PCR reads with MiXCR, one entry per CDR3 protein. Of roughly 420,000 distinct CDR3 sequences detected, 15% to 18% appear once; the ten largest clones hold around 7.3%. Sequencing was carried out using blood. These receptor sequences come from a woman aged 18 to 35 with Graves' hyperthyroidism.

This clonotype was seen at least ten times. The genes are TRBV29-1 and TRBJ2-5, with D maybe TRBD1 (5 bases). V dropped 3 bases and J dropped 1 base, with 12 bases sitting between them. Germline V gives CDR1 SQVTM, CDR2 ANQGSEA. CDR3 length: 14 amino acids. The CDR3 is CSVDVGPTQETQYF. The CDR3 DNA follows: TGCAGCGTTGATGTGGGGCCTACCCAAGAGACCCAGTACTTC.

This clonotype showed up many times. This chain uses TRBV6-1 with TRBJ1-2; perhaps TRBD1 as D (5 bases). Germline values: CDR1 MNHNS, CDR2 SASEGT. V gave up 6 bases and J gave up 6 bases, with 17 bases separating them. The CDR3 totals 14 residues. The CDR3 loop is CASRPYAGPNGYTF. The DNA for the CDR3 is TGTGCCAGCAGACCATACGCGGGACCTAATGGCTACACCTTC.